This TCR beta chain was identified during a study of T cell changes during pregnancy in multiple sclerosis. TCRdb's copy holds only in-frame clones and misses some; the assay was immunoSEQ multiplex PCR. Of roughly 45,000 clones listed, about nine tenths are singletons. Germline V lookup: CDR1 MDHEN, CDR2 SYDVKM. The CDR3 is made up of 18 amino acids. Losses at the gene ends were 6 bases for V and 0 bases for J; bases not matched to a gene: 9. This clonotype was sampled from a female donor in good health, enrolled as a control in a pregnancy study. The chain uses TRBV28 and TRBJ1-3; 12 positions agree with TRBD1. The input for sequencing was peripheral blood, taken in the first trimester of pregnancy. CDR3 in amino acids: CASSPGTGGLGSGNTIYF. As DNA, the CDR3 is TGTGCCAGCAGCCCCGGGACAGGGGGCCTAGGCTCTGGAAACACCATATATTTT. The entire variable domain, with the rest obtained from reference TRBV28 and TRBJ1-3, is as follows: DVKVTQSSRYLVKRTGEKVFLECVQDMDHENMFWYRQDPGLGLRLIYFSYDVKMKEKGDIPEGYSVSREKKERFSLILESASTNQTSMYLCASSPGTGGLGSGNTIYFGEGSWLTVV.